Listed here are 23 T cell receptor beta chains from one sample, sequenced in a study of T cells in localized non-small cell lung cancer. Sequencing was performed with immunoSEQ multiplex PCR; in TCRdb, only in-frame clones are kept and a portion is missing. This sample has some 130,000 clones, with around 89% found just once. The specimen was peripheral blood, collected before any cancer treatment. The origin of the receptors is a female donor aged 60 or older with stage I lung adenocarcinoma.

This clone appeared once. DNA for the CDR3: TGTGCCAGCAGCGCTGCAGGGGGCTACTATGGCTACACCTTC. This sequence encodes CASSAAGGYYGYTF. The chain couples TRBV2 to TRBJ1-2, with 8 bases that match TRBD1. V lost 6 bases to trimming and J lost 3 bases; unmatched junction nucleotides: 6. This CDR3 region has 14 residues. Per germline, CDR1 SNHLY and CDR2 FYNNEI.

This chain links TRBV6-5 with TRBJ2-7; 7 bases agree with TRBD2. Per the germline V gene, CDR1 is MNHEY and CDR2 is SVGAGI. The CDR3 has 15 amino acids. Trimming removed 2 bases from V and 4 bases from J; junction bases left unmatched: 8. The CDR3 nucleotides read TGTGCCAGCAGTTACCGCGGGAGTGGTACGTACGAGCAGTACTTC. It codes for CASSYRGSGTYEQYF.

The genes are TRBV5-1 and TRBJ2-1, with D possibly being TRBD1 or TRBD2 (5 bases each). The germline V and J ends were trimmed by 5 bases and 5 bases, with 20 bases remaining between them. The CDR3 runs to 16 residues. CDR1 is SGHRS and CDR2 is YFSETQ in the germline V gene. In DNA form, the CDR3 reads TGCGCCAGCAGAGGGGACGCCTCTTACACTGACAATGAGCAGTTCTTC. It specifies CASRGDASYTDNEQFF.

V is TRBV5-4 and J is TRBJ1-1, with TRBD1 matching over 7 bases. The CDR3 is 16 amino acids. V gave up 4 bases and J gave up 0 bases; unmatched junction bases: 9. Germline lookup yields CDR1 SGHNT and CDR2 YYREEE (reference sequence). The CDR3 DNA follows: TGTGCCAGCAGCCCGACTTGGGACAGAGTGAACACTGAAGCTTTCTTT. Protein: CASSPTWDRVNTEAFF.

The chain has TRBV7-9 and TRBJ2-3; possible D gene TRBD1, 5 bases. V was trimmed by 9 bases and J by 7 bases, leaving 20 bases between them. The CDR3 length is 14 residues. Germline loops: CDR1 SEHNR, CDR2 FQNEAQ (reference sequence). CDR3: CASFKGALENTQYF. Here the CDR3 DNA reads TGTGCCAGTTTCAAAGGGGCCTTAGAGAATACGCAGTATTTT. Filled out from reference TRBV7-9 and TRBJ2-3, the complete variable domain reads DTGVSQNPRHKITKRGQNVTFRCDPISEHNRLYWYRQTLGQGPEFLTYFQNEAQLEKSRLLSDRFSAERPKGSFSTLEIQRTEQGDSAMYLCASFKGALENTQYFGPGTRLTVL.

This chain joins TRBV15 and TRBJ2-7; 13 bases are a match to TRBD2. V gave up 8 bases and J gave up 6 bases; unmatched junction bases: 7. Germline CDR1 reads LNHNV; CDR2 reads YYDKDF (reference sequence). The CDR3 contains 14 residues. CDR3 in DNA: TGTGCCACCGCCAGGACTAGCGGGAGCTCCGAGCAGTACTTC. Its translation: CATARTSGSSEQYF.

V usage is TRBV4-1 and J usage is TRBJ2-7, with D possibly TRBD2 on 7 matching bases. The CDR3 loop spans 16 amino acids. V lost 2 bases to trimming and J lost 6 bases, with 20 bases between them. Germline CDR1 reads MGHRA; CDR2 reads YSYEKL. The CDR3 DNA reads as TGCGCCAGCAGCCAATTGGGGGCGGGAGTTTCTGGCGAGCAGTACTTC. This codes for CASSQLGAGVSGEQYF.

The rearrangement joins TRBV28 to TRBJ1-2, with 7 nucleotides matching TRBD1. In germline, CDR1 is MDHEN, CDR2 SYDVKM. Germline trimming cut 2 bases from V and 4 bases from J; bases unmatched to any gene: 4. There are 14 residues in the CDR3. The CDR3 is CASSLPGTAYGYTF. DNA for the CDR3: TGTGCCAGCAGTTTACCGGGGACAGCCTATGGCTACACCTTC.

This chain joins TRBV10-3 and TRBJ2-2, with D perhaps TRBD1 (5 bases). CDR3 size: 14 residues. Germline V gene lookup returns CDR1 ENHRY and CDR2 SYGVKD. Trimming removed 3 bases at V and 5 bases at J, with 10 bases between. The CDR3 protein is CAISETGITGELFF. DNA of the CDR3: TGTGCCATCAGTGAAACAGGAATTACCGGGGAGCTGTTTTTT.

Here the CDR3 reads CASSLDSLAEQYF. DNA for the CDR3: TGTGCCAGCAGTTTAGATTCGTTGGCCGAGCAGTACTTC. V usage is TRBV27 and J usage is TRBJ2-7; D is ambiguous. V was pared by 2 bases and J by 6 bases, with 11 bases between. This CDR3 spans 13 amino acids. In germline, CDR1 is MNHEY, CDR2 SMNVEV (reference sequence).

The genes are TRBV2 and TRBJ2-5; 8 positions agree with TRBD1. With 6 bases clipped from V and 5 bases from J, the junction kept 14 bases outside the gene matches. CDR3 length equals 16 residues. CDR1 SNHLY and CDR2 FYNNEI come from the germline V gene. The CDR3 DNA follows: TGTGCCAGCAGCGACTCGGGCAGGGGGCGTATGGAGACCCAGTACTTC. Amino acids: CASSDSGRGRMETQYF.

This clone was seen more than once but under ten times. This chain connects TRBV19 to TRBJ1-1; D possibly corresponds to TRBD1 (5 bases). Germline V CDR1 and CDR2: LNHDA, SQIVND (reference sequence). CDR3 length: 11 amino acids. V was clipped by 8 bases and J by 8 bases, with 12 bases between them. CDR3 DNA: TGTGCCAGTCATGGGGGATTGGAAGCTTTCTTT. Encoded protein: CASHGGLEAFF.

The chain joins TRBV7-8 to TRBJ2-3; a weak D match, TRBD2 (5 bases). Germline V gene lookup returns CDR1 SGHVS and CDR2 FQNEAQ. CDR3 length: 15 residues. The V gene lost 0 bases and the J gene lost 3 bases, with 10 bases spanning the gap. The CDR3 nucleotides read TGTGCCAGCAGCTTAGCGGGAGTGGAGACAGATACGCAGTATTTT. This encodes CASSLAGVETDTQYF.

This clone was seen just once. This chain's CDR3 is CASSGSGTDYNEQFF. CDR3 in DNA: TGTGCCAGCAGTGGGTCCGGGACTGACTACAATGAGCAGTTCTTC. The chain uses TRBV25-1 and TRBJ2-1; maybe TRBD2 (6 bases). Per germline, CDR1 MGHDK and CDR2 SYGVNS. CDR3 length: 15 residues. V was trimmed by 4 bases and J by 3 bases, leaving 13 bases between them.

The chain combines TRBV18 with TRBJ1-3; a weak D match, TRBD1 (5 bases). CDR3 size: 16 residues. V dropped 0 bases and J dropped 0 bases, with 9 bases sitting between them. CDR1 and CDR2 (germline): KGHSH, LQKENI. The CDR3 sequence: CASSPPGRPSGNTIYF. CDR3 nucleotide sequence: TGTGCCAGCTCACCACCGGGGCGCCCCTCTGGAAACACCATATATTTT.

This chain connects TRBV10-2 to TRBJ2-5; D call uncertain. Trimming stripped 2 bases from V and 5 bases from J, with 6 bases between. The germline V gene has CDR1 WSHSY and CDR2 SAAADI. This CDR3 is 12 amino acids long. The CDR3 loop is CASSEKWETQYF. For the CDR3, the DNA is TGCGCCAGCAGTGAGAAATGGGAGACCCAGTACTTC.

This clone showed up just once. CDR3 loop: CASSESGRAHTGELFF. The CDR3, as DNA: TGTGCCAGCAGCGAAAGCGGGAGGGCCCACACCGGGGAGCTGTTTTTT. V and J are TRBV28 and TRBJ2-2, with TRBD2 matching 10 bases. V trimming: 6 bases; J trimming: 3 bases; junction bases outside the gene matches: 7. This CDR3 comprises 16 residues. Germline-derived CDR1 and CDR2 are MDHEN and SYDVKM.

The chain is built from TRBV5-1 and TRBJ2-7; 13 bases are shared with TRBD2. The CDR3 runs to 16 residues. CDR1 SGHRS and CDR2 YFSETQ come from the germline V gene. The V gene end was trimmed by 5 bases and the J gene end by 5 bases; junction bases not matched to a gene: 10. The CDR3 DNA sequence: TGCGCCAGCAGTTGGACTAGCGGGAGACAGGGGCACGAGCAGTACTTC. This sequence encodes CASSWTSGRQGHEQYF. The full variable domain, in which reference TRBV5-1 and TRBJ2-7 provide the parts outside the CDR3, is KAGVTQTPRYLIKTRGQQVTLSCSPISGHRSVSWYQQTPGQGLQFLFEYFSETQRNKGNFPGRFSGRQFSNSRSEMNVSTLELGDSALYLCASSWTSGRQGHEQYFGPGTRLTVT.

On this clone: The junction differs from germline at one of its ends, possibly a read error. The chain has TRBV11-2 and TRBJ2-3, with 9 bases matching TRBD2. This CDR3 is built from 16 residues. Germline CDR1 is SGHAT and CDR2 is FQNNGV. The CDR3 reads CASSGRVGTSTDTQYF. The CDR3 DNA reads as TGTGCCAGCAGCGGGCGAGTCGGGACTAGCACGGATACGCAGTATTTT.

The gene calls are TRBV4-1 and TRBJ2-3; weak D call: TRBD2 (6 bases). V was pared by 2 bases and J by 4 bases, with 19 bases between. Germline V gives CDR1 MGHRA, CDR2 YSYEKL. The CDR3 spans 17 residues. The CDR3 coding sequence is TGCGCCAGCAGCCAAACGGGACGGGGGTTTGGAGCAGATACGCAGTATTTT. Residues: CASSQTGRGFGADTQYF.

The chain carries TRBV19 and TRBJ1-2, with D unresolved. Trimming took off 4 bases at V and 4 bases at J, with 7 bases between the two ends. The CDR3 is made up of 12 amino acids. Per germline, CDR1 LNHDA and CDR2 SQIVND (reference sequence). This chain's CDR3 is CASSNEVYGYTF. As DNA, the CDR3 is TGTGCCAGTAGTAACGAAGTCTATGGCTACACCTTC.

The chain links TRBV2 to TRBJ2-2; a possible D gene is TRBD1 (6 bases). Per germline, CDR1 SNHLY and CDR2 FYNNEI. The CDR3 has 16 residues. Trimming left V 6 bases short and J 0 bases short, with 14 bases between. The DNA for the CDR3 is TGTGCCAGCAGAGAGGACAGAGACGCGAACACCGGGGAGCTGTTTTTT. Amino acid sequence: CASREDRDANTGELFF.

The genes are TRBV28 and TRBJ2-7; the D is unclear. In germline, CDR1 is MDHEN, CDR2 SYDVKM. Between the trimmed V and J ends, which lost 2 bases and 6 bases, there was a span of 11 bases. This CDR3 has 13 amino acids. CDR3 protein: CASSLLGPGEQYF. CDR3 nucleotides: TGTGCCAGCAGTTTACTAGGTCCGGGCGAGCAGTACTTC.